A selection of T cell receptor beta chains follows, all from one sample in a study of T-cell reconstitution after alpha-beta-depleted transplantation in children. One entry per CDR3 protein results from TCRdb running MiXCR on the PCR reads. Of about 610,000 distinct CDR3 sequences listed, 27% are singletons. The sample consisted of PBMCs, taken before TCRalphabeta/CD19-depleted stem cell transplant. All receptors derive from a boy younger than two with Wiskott-Aldrich syndrome, due to receive a stem cell transplant. The CDR3 runs from the conserved cysteine through the conserved F or W. A D gene is named only where the DNA matches it firmly. Expanded clones are given a class, and other clones once, few, many or no size at all.

D gene: TRBD1
clone size: NA
J gene: TRBJ2-1
V gene: TRBV27
CDR3 protein: CASSSQGDNEQFF
CDR3 DNA: TGTGCCAGCAGTTCCCAGGGGGACAATGAGCAGTTCTTC

D gene: TRBD2
clone size: few
J gene: TRBJ2-3
V gene: TRBV20-1
CDR3 protein: CSASPGGRTDTQYF
CDR3 DNA: TGCAGTGCTAGTCCGGGAGGGCGAACAGATACGCAGTATTTT

D gene: TRBD1
clone size: NA
J gene: TRBJ1-4
V gene: TRBV6-1
CDR3 protein: CASSGTTGVVEKLFF
CDR3 DNA: TGTGCCAGCAGTGGGACTACAGGGGTGGTTGAAAAACTGTTTTTT

D gene: NA
clone size: NA
J gene: TRBJ2-2
V gene: TRBV6-1
CDR3 protein: CASDGGPGELFF
CDR3 DNA: TGTGCCAGCGACGGTGGTCCCGGGGAGCTGTTTTTT

D gene: NA
clone size: many
J gene: TRBJ1-2
V gene: TRBV20-1
CDR3 protein: CTLPTGAYGYTF
CDR3 DNA: TGCACCTTACCGACAGGCGCTTATGGCTACACCTTC

D gene: NA
clone size: NA
J gene: TRBJ2-7
V gene: TRBV11-1
CDR3 protein: CASSPRGVLDPYEQYF
CDR3 DNA: TGTGCCAGCAGCCCGCGGGGCGTTCTAGATCCCTACGAGCAGTACTTC

D gene: TRBD2
clone size: NA
J gene: TRBJ2-5
V gene: TRBV5-1
CDR3 protein: CASSLGDGRARETQYF
CDR3 DNA: TGCGCCAGCAGCTTAGGAGACGGGAGGGCCAGGGAGACCCAGTACTTC

D gene: TRBD2
clone size: NA
J gene: TRBJ2-3
V gene: TRBV15
CDR3 protein: CATSRGLSGRATDTQYF
CDR3 DNA: TGTGCCACCAGCAGAGGGCTTAGCGGGAGGGCCACAGATACGCAGTATTTT

D gene: NA
clone size: few
J gene: TRBJ2-7
V gene: TRBV5-1
CDR3 protein: CASSPTPREGYEQYF
CDR3 DNA: TGCGCCAGCAGCCCGACGCCCAGGGAAGGTTACGAGCAGTACTTC

D gene: NA
clone size: NA
J gene: TRBJ1-1
V gene: TRBV7-9
CDR3 protein: CASSPWGARTEAFF
CDR3 DNA: TGTGCCAGCAGCCCGTGGGGGGCCCGCACTGAAGCTTTCTTT

D gene: NA
clone size: NA
J gene: TRBJ2-7
V gene: TRBV5-1
CDR3 protein: CASSSPGRTYEQYF
CDR3 DNA: TGCGCCAGCAGCTCCCCCGGACGGACCTACGAGCAGTACTTC

D gene: NA
clone size: few
J gene: TRBJ2-5
V gene: TRBV2
CDR3 protein: CASRKVAEAGETQYF
CDR3 DNA: TGTGCCAGCAGGAAGGTAGCGGAGGCCGGAGAGACCCAGTACTTC

D gene: TRBD1
clone size: few
J gene: TRBJ1-4
V gene: TRBV15
CDR3 protein: CATSRDFRGQGDEKLFF
CDR3 DNA: TGTGCCACCAGCAGAGATTTCAGGGGACAGGGGGATGAAAAACTGTTTTTT

D gene: TRBD1
clone size: NA
J gene: TRBJ2-1
V gene: TRBV4-1
CDR3 protein: CASSQDSNRGSYNEQFF
CDR3 DNA: TGCGCCAGCAGCCAAGATTCGAACAGGGGCTCCTACAATGAGCAGTTCTTC

D gene: NA
clone size: few
J gene: TRBJ2-3
V gene: TRBV7-6
CDR3 protein: CASSLAGVAVTDTQYF
CDR3 DNA: TGTGCCAGCAGCTTAGCCGGAGTAGCGGTCACAGATACGCAGTATTTT

D gene: NA
clone size: once
J gene: TRBJ2-3
V gene: TRBV5-1
CDR3 protein: CASSLKFGGGTDTQYF
CDR3 DNA: TGCGCCAGCAGCTTGAAGTTCGGTGGGGGAACAGATACGCAGTATTTT

D gene: NA
clone size: few
J gene: TRBJ1-6
V gene: TRBV5-5
CDR3 protein: CASSRGVSYNSPLHF
CDR3 DNA: TGTGCCAGCAGCAGAGGGGTCTCCTATAATTCACCCCTCCACTTT

D gene: TRBD1
clone size: NA
J gene: TRBJ2-4
V gene: TRBV10-3
CDR3 protein: CAISLQGSPNIQYF
CDR3 DNA: TGTGCCATCAGTTTACAGGGGTCCCCAAACATTCAGTACTTC

D gene: NA
clone size: many
J gene: TRBJ2-1
V gene: TRBV14
CDR3 protein: CASSQLNEQFF
CDR3 DNA: TGTGCCAGCAGCCAACTGAATGAGCAGTTCTTC

D gene: NA
clone size: few
J gene: TRBJ2-1
V gene: TRBV12-3/TRBV12-4
CDR3 protein: CASTPRRGGYNEQFF
CDR3 DNA: TGTGCCAGCACCCCGAGGCGGGGAGGTTACAATGAGCAGTTCTTC

D gene: NA
clone size: few
J gene: TRBJ1-6
V gene: TRBV7-9
CDR3 protein: CASSLETEAPLHF
CDR3 DNA: TGTGCCAGCAGCTTGGAAACGGAGGCACCCCTCCACTTT

D gene: NA
clone size: NA
J gene: TRBJ2-7
V gene: TRBV28
CDR3 protein: CASSLSQMTIPHEQYF
CDR3 DNA: TGTGCCAGCAGTTTGTCGCAGATGACTATCCCCCACGAGCAGTACTTC

D gene: NA
clone size: few
J gene: TRBJ2-1
V gene: TRBV27
CDR3 protein: CASRKTRGYNEQFF
CDR3 DNA: TGTGCCAGCAGGAAAACTAGGGGGTACAATGAGCAGTTCTTC

D gene: TRBD2
clone size: few
J gene: TRBJ2-3
V gene: TRBV4-2
CDR3 protein: CASSQASGNTDTQYF
CDR3 DNA: TGTGCCAGCAGCCAAGCTAGCGGGAACACAGATACGCAGTATTTT

D gene: TRBD1
clone size: NA
J gene: TRBJ2-7
V gene: TRBV18
CDR3 protein: CASSPTRDRVLF
CDR3 DNA: TGTGCCAGCTCACCAACTCGGGACAGAGTTCTCTTC